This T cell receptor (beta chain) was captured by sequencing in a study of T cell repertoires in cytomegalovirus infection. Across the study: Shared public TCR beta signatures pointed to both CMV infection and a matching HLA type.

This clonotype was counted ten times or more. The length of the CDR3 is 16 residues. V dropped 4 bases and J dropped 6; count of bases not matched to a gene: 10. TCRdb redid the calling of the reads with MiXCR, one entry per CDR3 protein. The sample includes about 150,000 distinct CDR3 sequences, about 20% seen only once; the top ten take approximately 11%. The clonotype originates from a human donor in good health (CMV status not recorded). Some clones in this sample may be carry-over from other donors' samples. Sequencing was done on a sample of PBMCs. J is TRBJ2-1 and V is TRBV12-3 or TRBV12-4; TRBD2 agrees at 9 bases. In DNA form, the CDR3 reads TGTGCCAGCAGTTCCGCCTCGGGACTAGCCTCCAATGAGCAGTTCTTC. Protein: CASSSASGLASNEQFF.